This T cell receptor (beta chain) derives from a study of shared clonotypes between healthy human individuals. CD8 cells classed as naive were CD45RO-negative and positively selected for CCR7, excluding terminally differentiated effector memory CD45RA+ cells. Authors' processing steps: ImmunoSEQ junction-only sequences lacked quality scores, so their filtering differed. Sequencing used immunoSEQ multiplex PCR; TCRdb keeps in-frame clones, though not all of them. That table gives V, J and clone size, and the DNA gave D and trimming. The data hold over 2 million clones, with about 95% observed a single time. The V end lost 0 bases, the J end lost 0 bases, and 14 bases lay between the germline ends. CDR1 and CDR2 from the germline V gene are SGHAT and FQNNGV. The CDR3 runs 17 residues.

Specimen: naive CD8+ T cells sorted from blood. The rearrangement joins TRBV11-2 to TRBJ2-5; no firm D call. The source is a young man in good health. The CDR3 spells CASSLDRATLYQETQYF. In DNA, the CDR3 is TGTGCCAGCAGCTTAGATCGCGCCACATTGTACCAAGAGACCCAGTACTTC. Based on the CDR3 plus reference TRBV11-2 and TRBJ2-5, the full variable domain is EAGVAQSPRYKIIEKRQSVAFWCNPISGHATLYWYQQILGQGPKLLIQFQNNGVVDDSQLPKDRFSAERLKGVDSTLKIQPAKLEDSAVYLCASSLDRATLYQETQYFGPGTRLLVL.